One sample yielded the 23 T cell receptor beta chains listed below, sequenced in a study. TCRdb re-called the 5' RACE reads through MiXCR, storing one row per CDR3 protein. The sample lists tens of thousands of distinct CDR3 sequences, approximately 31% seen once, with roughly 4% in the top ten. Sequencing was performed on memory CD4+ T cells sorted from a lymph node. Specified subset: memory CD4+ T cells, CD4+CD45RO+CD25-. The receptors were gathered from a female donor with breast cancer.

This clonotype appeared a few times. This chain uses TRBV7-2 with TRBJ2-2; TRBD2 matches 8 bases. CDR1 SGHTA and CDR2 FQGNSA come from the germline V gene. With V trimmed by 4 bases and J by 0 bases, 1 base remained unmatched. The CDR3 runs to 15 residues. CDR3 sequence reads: CASSSLAANTGELFF. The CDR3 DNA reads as TGTGCCAGCAGCTCACTAGCGGCGAACACCGGGGAGCTGTTTTTT.

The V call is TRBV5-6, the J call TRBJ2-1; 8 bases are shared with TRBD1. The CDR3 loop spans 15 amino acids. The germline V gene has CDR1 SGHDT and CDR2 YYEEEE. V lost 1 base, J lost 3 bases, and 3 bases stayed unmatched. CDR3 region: CASSLNTGGYNEQFF. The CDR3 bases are TGTGCCAGCAGCTTGAATACAGGGGGCTACAATGAGCAGTTCTTC.

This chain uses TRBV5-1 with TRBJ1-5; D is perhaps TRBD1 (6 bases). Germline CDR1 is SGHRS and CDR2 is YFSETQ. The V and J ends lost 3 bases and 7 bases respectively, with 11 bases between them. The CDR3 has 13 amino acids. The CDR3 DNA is TGCGCCAGCAGCTCGGAGGGGGGCCAGCCCCAGCATTTT. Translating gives CASSSEGGQPQHF.

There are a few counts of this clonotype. The CDR3, as DNA: TGTGCCAGCAGCTTACAGAACACCGGGGAGCTGTTTTTT. Translation gives CASSLQNTGELFF. The J gene is TRBJ2-2, the V gene TRBV11-2; no firm D call. CDR3 length: 13 amino acids. V lost 2 bases to trimming and J lost 1 base, with 2 bases between them. CDR1 is SGHAT and CDR2 is FQNNGV in the germline V gene.

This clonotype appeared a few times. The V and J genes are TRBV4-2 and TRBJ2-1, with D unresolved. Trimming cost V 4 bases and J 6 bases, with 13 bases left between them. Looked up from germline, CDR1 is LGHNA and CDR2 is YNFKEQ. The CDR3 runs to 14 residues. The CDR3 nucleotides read TGTGCCAGCAGCCCCGGGCTCAACGTCAATGAGCAGTTCTTC. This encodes CASSPGLNVNEQFF.

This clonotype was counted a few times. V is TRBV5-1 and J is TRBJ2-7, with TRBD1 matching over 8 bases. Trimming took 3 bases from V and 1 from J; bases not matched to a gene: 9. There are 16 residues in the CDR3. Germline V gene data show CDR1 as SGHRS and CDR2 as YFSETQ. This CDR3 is CASSSQSGTGSYEQYF. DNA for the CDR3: TGCGCCAGCAGCTCCCAATCCGGGACAGGTTCCTACGAGCAGTACTTC.

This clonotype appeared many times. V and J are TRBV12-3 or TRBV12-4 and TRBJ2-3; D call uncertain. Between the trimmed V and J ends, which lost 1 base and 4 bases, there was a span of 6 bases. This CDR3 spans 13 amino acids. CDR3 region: CASSLDIPDTQYF. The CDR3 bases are TGTGCCAGCAGTTTAGATATCCCAGATACGCAGTATTTT.

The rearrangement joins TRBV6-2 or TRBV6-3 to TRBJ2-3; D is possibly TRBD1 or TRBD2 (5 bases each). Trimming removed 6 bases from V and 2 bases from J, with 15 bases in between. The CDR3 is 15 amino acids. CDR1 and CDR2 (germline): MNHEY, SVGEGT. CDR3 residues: CASRTLRDPTDTQYF. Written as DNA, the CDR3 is TGTGCCAGCAGAACCCTCAGGGACCCCACAGATACGCAGTATTTT.

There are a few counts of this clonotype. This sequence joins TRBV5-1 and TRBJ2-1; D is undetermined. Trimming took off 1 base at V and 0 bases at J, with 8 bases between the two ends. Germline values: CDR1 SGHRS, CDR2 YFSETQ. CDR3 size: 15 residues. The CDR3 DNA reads TGCGCCAGCAGCTTGCAAGCTCGCTCCTACAATGAGCAGTTCTTC. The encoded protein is CASSLQARSYNEQFF.

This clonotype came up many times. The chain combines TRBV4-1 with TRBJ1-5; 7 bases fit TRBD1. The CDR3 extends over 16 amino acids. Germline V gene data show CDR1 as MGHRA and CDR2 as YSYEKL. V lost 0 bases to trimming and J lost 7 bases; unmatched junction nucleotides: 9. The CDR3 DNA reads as TGCGCCAGCAGCCAAGATTTCGCCAGGGGGTTCCAGCCCCAGCATTTT. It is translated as CASSQDFARGFQPQHF.

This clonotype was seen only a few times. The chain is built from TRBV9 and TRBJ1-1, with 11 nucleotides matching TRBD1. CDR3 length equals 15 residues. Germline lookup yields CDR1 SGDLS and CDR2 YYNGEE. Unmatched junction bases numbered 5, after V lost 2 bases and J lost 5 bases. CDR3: CASSVGQGASTEAFF. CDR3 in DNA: TGTGCCAGCAGCGTTGGACAGGGGGCGTCTACTGAAGCTTTCTTT.

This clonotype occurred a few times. The CDR3 DNA is TGTGCCAGCAGTTTTAGGTTTGGGACAGCCTATAATTCACCCCTCCACTTT. Its protein is CASSFRFGTAYNSPLHF. The chain combines TRBV12-3 or TRBV12-4 with TRBJ1-6; TRBD1 aligns across 7 bases. The trim removed 3 bases at V and 2 bases at J, leaving 7 bases unmatched. The CDR3 sequence is 17 residues long.

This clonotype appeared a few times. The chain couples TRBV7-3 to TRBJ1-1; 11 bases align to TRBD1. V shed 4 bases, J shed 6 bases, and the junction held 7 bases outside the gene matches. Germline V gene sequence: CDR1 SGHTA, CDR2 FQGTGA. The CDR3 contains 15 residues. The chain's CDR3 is CASSYTGTGGSEAFF. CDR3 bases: TGTGCCAGCAGCTACACCGGGACAGGGGGTTCTGAAGCTTTCTTT.

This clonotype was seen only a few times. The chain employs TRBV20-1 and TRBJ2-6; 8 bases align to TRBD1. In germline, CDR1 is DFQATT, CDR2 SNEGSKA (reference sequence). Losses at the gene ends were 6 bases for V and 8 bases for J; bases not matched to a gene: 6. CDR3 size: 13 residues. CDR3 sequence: CSAFRTGTNVLTF. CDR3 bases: TGCAGTGCCTTCAGGACAGGGACCAACGTCCTGACTTTC.

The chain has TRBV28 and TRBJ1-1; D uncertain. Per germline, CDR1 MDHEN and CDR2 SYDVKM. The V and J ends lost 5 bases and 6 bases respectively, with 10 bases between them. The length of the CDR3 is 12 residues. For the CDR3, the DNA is TGTGCCAGCAGTCCGCCTCCCCCTGAAGCTTTCTTT. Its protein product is CASSPPPPEAFF.

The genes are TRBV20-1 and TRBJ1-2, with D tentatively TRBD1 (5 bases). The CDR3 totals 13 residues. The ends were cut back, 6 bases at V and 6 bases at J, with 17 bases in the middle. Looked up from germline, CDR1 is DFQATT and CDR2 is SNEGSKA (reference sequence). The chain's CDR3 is CSADRGIEDGYTF. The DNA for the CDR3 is TGCAGTGCCGACCGGGGGATCGAGGATGGCTACACCTTC.

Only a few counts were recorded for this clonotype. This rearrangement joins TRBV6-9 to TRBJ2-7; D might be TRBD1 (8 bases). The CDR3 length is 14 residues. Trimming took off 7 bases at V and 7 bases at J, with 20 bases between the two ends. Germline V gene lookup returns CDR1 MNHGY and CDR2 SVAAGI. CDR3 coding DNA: TGTGCCAGCATTTCCCAGGGGGCGCGGGAGGAGCAGTACTTC. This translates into CASISQGAREEQYF.

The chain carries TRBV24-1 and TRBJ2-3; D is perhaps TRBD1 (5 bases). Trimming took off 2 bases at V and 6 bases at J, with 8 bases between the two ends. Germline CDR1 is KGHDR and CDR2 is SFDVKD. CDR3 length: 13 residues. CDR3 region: CATSDSSGDTQYF. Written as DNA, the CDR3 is TGTGCCACCAGTGATTCGTCAGGGGATACGCAGTATTTT.

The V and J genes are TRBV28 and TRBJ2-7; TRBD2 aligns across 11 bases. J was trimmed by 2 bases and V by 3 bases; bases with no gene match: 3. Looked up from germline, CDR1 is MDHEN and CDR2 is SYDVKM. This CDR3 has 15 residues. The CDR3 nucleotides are TGTGCCAGCAGTTTCGCACTAGCGGGAGCCTACGAGCAGTACTTC. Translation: CASSFALAGAYEQYF.

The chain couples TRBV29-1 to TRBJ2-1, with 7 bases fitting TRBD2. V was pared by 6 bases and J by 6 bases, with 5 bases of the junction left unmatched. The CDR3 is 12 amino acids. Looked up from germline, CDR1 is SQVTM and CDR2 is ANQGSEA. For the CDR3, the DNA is TGCAGCGTGGCTTCGGGGGGCAATGAGCAGTTCTTC. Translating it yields CSVASGGNEQFF.

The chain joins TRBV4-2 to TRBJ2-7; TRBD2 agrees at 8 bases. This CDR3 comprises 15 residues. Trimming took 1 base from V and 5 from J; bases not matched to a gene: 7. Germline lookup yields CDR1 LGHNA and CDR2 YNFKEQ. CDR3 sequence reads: CASSQGDGTSHEQYF. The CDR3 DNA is TGTGCCAGCAGCCAAGGCGATGGGACTAGTCACGAGCAGTACTTC.

CDR3 loop: CASSTRTILAKNIQYF. For the CDR3, the DNA is TGTGCCAGCAGCACCCGGACTATACTAGCCAAAAACATTCAGTACTTC. J is TRBJ2-4 and V is TRBV7-2; a possible D gene is TRBD2 (6 bases). Trimming removed 5 bases at V and 0 bases at J, with 14 bases between. Per germline, CDR1 SGHTA and CDR2 FQGNSA. This CDR3 is built from 16 residues.

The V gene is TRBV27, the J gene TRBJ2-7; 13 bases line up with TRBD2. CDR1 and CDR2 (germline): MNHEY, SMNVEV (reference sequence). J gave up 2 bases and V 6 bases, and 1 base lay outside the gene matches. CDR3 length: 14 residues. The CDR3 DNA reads TGTGCCAGCAGACTAGCGGGAGGGACCTACGAGCAGTACTTC. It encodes CASRLAGGTYEQYF.